These 5 T cell receptor beta chains originate from one sample sequenced in a study of T cell responses to AZD1222 COVID-19 vaccine. Some clones are missing from TCRdb's copy, which holds only in-frame ones; the method was immunoSEQ multiplex PCR. The sample holds around 50,000 clones, approximately 86% seen once. The sample was peripheral blood, taken on day 0 of AZD1222 vaccination. These receptor sequences come from an adult in good health.

The J gene is TRBJ1-2, the V gene TRBV15, with no clear D. CDR3 size: 13 residues. The germline V gene has CDR1 LNHNV and CDR2 YYDKDF (reference sequence). Trimming stripped 1 base from V and 3 bases from J, with 6 bases between. The CDR3 DNA is TGTGCCACCAGCAGAGGATCGGACTATGGCTACACCTTC. Translating it yields CATSRGSDYGYTF. Complete variable domain (other parts from reference TRBV15 and TRBJ1-2): DAMVIQNPRYQVTQFGKPVTLSCSQTLNHNVMYWYQQKSSQAPKLLFHYYDKDFNNEADTPDNFQSRRPNTSFCFLDIRSPGLGDTAMYLCATSRGSDYGYTFGSGTRLTVV.

Note on this clone: The same CDR3 arises from other DNA sequences in this sample as well. In nucleotides, the CDR3 is TGTGCCTGGAGGCTGGGGGGCAATGAGCAGTTCTTC. Its translation is CAWRLGGNEQFF. The V gene is TRBV30, the J gene TRBJ2-1; D might be TRBD2 (6 bases). Trimming removed 3 bases from V and 6 bases from J, with 9 bases in between. There are 12 residues in the CDR3. Germline-derived CDR1 and CDR2 are GTSNPN and SVGIG (reference sequence). The variable domain in full, completed from reference TRBV30 and TRBJ2-1, reads SQTIHQWPATLVQPVGSPLSLECTVEGTSNPNLYWYRQAAGRGLQLLFYSVGIGQISSEVPQNLSASRPQDRQFILSSKKLLLSDSGFYLCAWRLGGNEQFFGPGTRLTVL.

This clone turned up a few times. The CDR3 is CASRAEAEAFF. The CDR3 region has the DNA TGTGCCAGCAGGGCAGAGGCTGAAGCTTTCTTT. This chain links TRBV2 with TRBJ1-1; no clear D. With 6 bases removed from V and 6 bases from J, the gap between germline ends came to 8 bases. Per the germline V gene, CDR1 is SNHLY and CDR2 is FYNNEI. The CDR3 contains 11 residues.

This clone was seen more than once but under ten times. The rearrangement joins TRBV6-5 to TRBJ1-1; D uncertain. This CDR3 region has 13 residues. Trimming pared 2 bases from V and 4 bases from J, leaving 8 bases between. Looked up from germline, CDR1 is MNHEY and CDR2 is SVGAGI. The CDR3 bases are TGTGCCAGCAGTTACCAGACCGCCACTGAAGCTTTCTTT. This translates into CASSYQTATEAFF.

This chain joins TRBV19 and TRBJ1-1; D ambiguous. Germline lookup yields CDR1 LNHDA and CDR2 SQIVND (reference sequence). Trimming stripped 5 bases from V and 3 bases from J, with 13 bases between. This CDR3 has 14 residues. The CDR3 region has the DNA TGTGCCAGTAGTGGACGGATCCGACACACTGAAGCTTTCTTT. Its translation is CASSGRIRHTEAFF.